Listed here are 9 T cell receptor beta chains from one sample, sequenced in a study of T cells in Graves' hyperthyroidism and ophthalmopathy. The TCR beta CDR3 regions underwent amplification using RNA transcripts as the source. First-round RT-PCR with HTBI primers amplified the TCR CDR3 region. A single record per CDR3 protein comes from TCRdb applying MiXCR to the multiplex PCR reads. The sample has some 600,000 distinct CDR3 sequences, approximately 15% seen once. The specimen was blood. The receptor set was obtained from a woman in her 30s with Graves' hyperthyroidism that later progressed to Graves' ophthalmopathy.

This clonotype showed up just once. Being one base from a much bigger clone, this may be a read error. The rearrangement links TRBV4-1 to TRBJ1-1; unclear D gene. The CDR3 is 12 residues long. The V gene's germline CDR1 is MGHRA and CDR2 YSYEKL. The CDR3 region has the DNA TGCGCCAGCAGCCAACATAACACTGAAGCTCTCTTT. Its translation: CASSQHNTEALF.

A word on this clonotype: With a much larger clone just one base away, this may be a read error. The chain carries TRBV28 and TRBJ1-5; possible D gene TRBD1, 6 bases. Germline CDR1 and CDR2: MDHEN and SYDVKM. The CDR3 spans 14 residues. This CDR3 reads CVSRKRGSGQPQHF. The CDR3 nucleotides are TGTGTCAGCAGAAAGAGGGGGAGCGGTCAGCCCCAGCATTTT.

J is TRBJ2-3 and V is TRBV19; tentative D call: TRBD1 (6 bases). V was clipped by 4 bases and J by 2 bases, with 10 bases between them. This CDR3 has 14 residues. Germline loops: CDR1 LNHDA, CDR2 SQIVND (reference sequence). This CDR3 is CASSTGVITDTQYF. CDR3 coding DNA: TGTGCCAGTAGTACAGGGGTCATCACAGATACGCAGTATTTT.

The CDR3 DNA is TGCAGTGCTACAGGCGGGGGGGACCAGCCCCAGCATTTT. The encoded protein is CSATGGGDQPQHF. The chain joins TRBV20-1 to TRBJ1-5, with TRBD1 as a possible D gene (5 bases). The CDR3 totals 13 residues. V lost 4 bases and J lost 7, with 14 bases in between. Germline values: CDR1 DFQATT, CDR2 SNEGSKA (reference sequence).

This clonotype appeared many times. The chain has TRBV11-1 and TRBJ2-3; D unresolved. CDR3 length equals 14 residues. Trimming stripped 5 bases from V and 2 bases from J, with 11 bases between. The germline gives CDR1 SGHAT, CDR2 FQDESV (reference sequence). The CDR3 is CASSPSVYTDTQYF. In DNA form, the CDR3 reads TGTGCCAGCAGCCCCAGCGTATACACAGATACGCAGTATTTT.

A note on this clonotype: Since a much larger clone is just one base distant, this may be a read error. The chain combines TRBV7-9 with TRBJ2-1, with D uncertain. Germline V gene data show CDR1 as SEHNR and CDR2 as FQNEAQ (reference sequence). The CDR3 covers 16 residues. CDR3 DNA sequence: TGTGCCAGCATCTTAGGGCGTGAGAGCTCCTACAATGAGCAGTTCTTC. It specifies CASILGRESSYNEQFF. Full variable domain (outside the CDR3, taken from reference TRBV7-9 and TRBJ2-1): DTGVSQNPRHKITKRGQNVTFRCDPISEHNRLYWYRQTLGQGPEFLTYFQNEAQLEKSRLLSDRFSAERPKGSFSTLEIQRTEQGDSAMYLCASILGRESSYNEQFFGPGTRLTVL.

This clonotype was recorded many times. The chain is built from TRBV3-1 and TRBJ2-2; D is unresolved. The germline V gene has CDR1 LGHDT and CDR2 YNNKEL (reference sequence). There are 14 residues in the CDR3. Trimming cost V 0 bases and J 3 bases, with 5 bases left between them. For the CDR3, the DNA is TGTGCCAGCAGCCAAGATACGGACACCGGGGAGCTGTTTTTT. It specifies CASSQDTDTGELFF.

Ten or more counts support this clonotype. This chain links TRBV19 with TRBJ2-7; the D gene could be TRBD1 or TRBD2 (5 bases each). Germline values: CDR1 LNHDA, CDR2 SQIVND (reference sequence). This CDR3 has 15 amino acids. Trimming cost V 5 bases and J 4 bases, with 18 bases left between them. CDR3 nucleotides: TGTGCCAGTAGTGTCAGGGAGACGGACGGATACGAGCAGTACTTC. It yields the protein CASSVRETDGYEQYF.

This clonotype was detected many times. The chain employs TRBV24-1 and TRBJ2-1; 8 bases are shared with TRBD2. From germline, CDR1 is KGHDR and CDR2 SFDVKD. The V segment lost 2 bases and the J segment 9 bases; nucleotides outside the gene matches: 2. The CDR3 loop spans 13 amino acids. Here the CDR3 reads CATSDYTSGEQFF. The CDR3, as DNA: TGTGCCACCAGTGATTATACTAGCGGTGAGCAGTTCTTC.